The rows below give T cell receptor beta chains drawn from one sample of a study of cytomegalovirus exposure and HLA in healthy donors. The table came from immunoSEQ multiplex PCR; TCRdb's copy has only in-frame clones and leaves some out. Of hundreds of thousands of clones detected, 86% appear once; the ten largest clones hold roughly 0.83%. Sequences were obtained from PBMCs. The source of these receptors is a woman between 18 and 29 years old in good health and CMV-seronegative. The CDR3 runs from the conserved cysteine through the conserved F or W. The size entry is marked missing in some rows and otherwise reads once, few, many or a size class.

>.|TRBV7-9
CASSSLLAGGNNEQFF
>.|TRBV28
CASSPRGQGLTNEKLFF
>.|TRBV27
CASSFSGASYGYTF
>few|TRBV28
CASSLSGFGTYEQYF
>.|TRBV29-1
CSVGERQDTQYF
>.|TRBV9
CASSSRIPDTQYF
>.|TRBV5-1
CASSFGPGGTEAFF
>once|TRBV10-2
CATTDWPRDTQYF
>.|TRBV25-1
CASSVTGVNEQFF
>.|TRBV25-1
CASTRTSGRDSTDTQYF
>.|TRBV28
CATWGQGALSGANVLTF
>.|TRBV5-8
CASSAPGLAGVDEQYF
>.|TRBV29-1
CSVGHPGKDGYTF
>.|TRBV9
CASSGSTSRHHEQYF
>.|TRBV5-1
CASSGSGTGGDEQFF
>.|TRBV5-1
CASSAVGTQYF
>.|TRBV28
CASSLGNRGIVQPQHF
>.|TRBV5-6
CASSLRRDPGLAGGKQFF
>.|TRBV7-6
CASSLETSGTEAFF